This passage covers 29 T cell receptor beta chains from one sample sequenced in a study of neoadjuvant nivolumab and ipilimumab in lung cancer. Clones were sequenced by immunoSEQ multiplex PCR, and TCRdb holds only the in-frame ones, with some missing. The sample contains some 5,600 clones, roughly nine tenths of which appear only once. The sequencing used blood, collected after neoadjuvant nivolumab, alone or with ipilimumab, at or shortly before surgery. The receptors were gathered from an adult with non-small cell lung cancer. Some clones in this sample may be carry-over from other donors' samples.

The chain combines TRBV5-5 with TRBJ2-7; 13 nucleotides line up with TRBD2. This CDR3 has 18 amino acids. With V trimmed by 3 bases and J by 2 bases, 11 bases remained unmatched. The germline V gene has CDR1 SGHKS and CDR2 YYEKEE (reference sequence). CDR3 protein: CASSSTRVTSGRTYEQYF. For the CDR3, the DNA is TGTGCCAGCAGCTCGACCCGGGTGACTAGCGGGAGGACCTACGAGCAGTACTTC. Based on the CDR3 plus reference TRBV5-5 and TRBJ2-7, the full variable domain is DAGVTQSPTHLIKTRGQQVTLRCSPISGHKSVSWYQQVLGQGPQFIFQYYEKEERGRGNFPDRFSARQFPNYSSELNVNALLLGDSALYLCASSSTRVTSGRTYEQYFGPGTRLTVT.

The J gene is TRBJ2-1, the V gene TRBV5-1; D perhaps matches TRBD2 (5 bases). CDR3 length: 15 amino acids. CDR1 is SGHRS and CDR2 is YFSETQ in the germline V gene. V lost 4 bases, J lost 0 bases, and 11 bases lay in between. CDR3 nucleotides: TGCGCCAGCAGCAAGTCTAGCAGCTCCTACAATGAGCAGTTCTTC. Translating gives CASSKSSSSYNEQFF.

The chain recombines TRBV7-6 with TRBJ2-3; D not resolved. CDR3 length equals 14 residues. Germline-derived CDR1 and CDR2 are SGHVS and FNYEAQ. V was pared by 2 bases and J by 3 bases, with 9 bases between. The CDR3: CASSLRAETDTQYF. DNA for the CDR3: TGTGCCAGCAGCTTACGGGCGGAGACAGATACGCAGTATTTT.

V usage is TRBV27 and J usage is TRBJ2-7, with TRBD2 matching 11 bases. V lost 2 bases to trimming and J lost 6 bases; unmatched junction nucleotides: 6. Germline CDR1 MNHEY, CDR2 SMNVEV (reference sequence). The CDR3 totals 15 residues. The CDR3 loop reads CASSLNGLAGGEQYF. For the CDR3, the DNA is TGTGCCAGCAGTTTAAATGGGCTAGCGGGAGGCGAGCAGTACTTC.

The chain couples TRBV5-1 to TRBJ1-1; the match to TRBD1 covers 11 bases. The CDR3 runs 16 residues. Germline V lookup: CDR1 SGHRS, CDR2 YFSETQ. V trimming: 0 bases; J trimming: 5 bases; junction bases outside the gene matches: 6. The CDR3 nucleotides are TGCGCCAGCAGCTTGGCCGGGGACAGGGGGACTACTGAAGCTTTCTTT. This translates into CASSLAGDRGTTEAFF.

The V gene is TRBV5-1, the J gene TRBJ1-1, with D maybe TRBD1 (5 bases). V was trimmed by 5 bases and J by 4 bases, leaving 15 bases between them. This CDR3 has 14 residues. In germline, CDR1 is SGHRS, CDR2 YFSETQ. The CDR3 region is CASSTAGSVTEAFF. DNA for the CDR3: TGCGCCAGCAGTACCGCAGGGTCGGTCACTGAAGCTTTCTTT.

This chain uses TRBV6-6 with TRBJ2-7, with D perhaps assigned TRBD1 or TRBD2 (6 bases each). V lost 0 bases and J 7 bases, leaving 16 bases between the germline ends. Germline V gene lookup returns CDR1 MNHNY and CDR2 SVGAGI (reference sequence). The CDR3 runs 15 residues. In DNA form, the CDR3 reads TGTGCCAGCAGTTACTCTAAGTGGGGGGCAGAAGAGCAGTACTTC. Residues: CASSYSKWGAEEQYF.

The rearrangement uses TRBV4-3 and TRBJ2-3, with D perhaps TRBD2 (5 bases). V shed 1 base and J shed 9 bases, with 14 bases lying between them. In germline, CDR1 is LGHNA, CDR2 YSLEER. This CDR3 comprises 14 residues. DNA for the CDR3: TGCGCCAGCAGCCAAGCCCCTCGGGGAGAGACGCAGTATTTT. It translates to CASSQAPRGETQYF.

This rearrangement joins TRBV6-5 to TRBJ1-2; D not resolved. The CDR3 spans 15 residues. Trimming stripped 6 bases from V and 8 bases from J, with 22 bases between. CDR1 MNHEY and CDR2 SVGAGI come from the germline V gene. The CDR3 spells CASRTPSGSAGGYTF. The CDR3 DNA follows: TGTGCCAGCAGAACCCCGTCGGGGAGTGCGGGGGGCTACACCTTC.

The chain combines TRBV25-1 with TRBJ1-1, with D uncertain. V shed 2 bases and J shed 10 bases, with 11 bases lying between them. Germline V gives CDR1 MGHDK, CDR2 SYGVNS. The CDR3 loop spans 12 amino acids. CDR3 in DNA: TGTGCCAGCAGTGAACTGGACCACCGAGCTTTCTTT. It codes for CASSELDHRAFF. Full variable domain (missing parts from reference TRBV25-1 and TRBJ1-1): EADIYQTPRYLVIGTGKKITLECSQTMGHDKMYWYQQDPGMELHLIHYSYGVNSTEKGDLSSESTVSRIRTEHFPLTLESARPSHTSQYLCASSELDHRAFFGQGTRLTVV.

CDR3 nucleotide sequence: TGCGCCAGCAGCCCCGACGGGGCGCAGCAAGAGACCCAGTACTTC. Protein: CASSPDGAQQETQYF. The chain couples TRBV5-1 to TRBJ2-5; D is perhaps TRBD1 or TRBD2 (5 bases each). This CDR3 contains 15 residues. V lost 4 bases and J 2 bases, leaving 15 bases between the germline ends. Germline CDR1 and CDR2: SGHRS and YFSETQ.

This clone was picked up one time. CDR3 DNA: TGCGCCAGCGGGACAGGCTCTGGAAACACCATATATTTT. Translated, it gives CASGTGSGNTIYF. This chain uses TRBV5-1 with TRBJ1-3; TRBD1 agrees at 8 bases. There are 13 residues in the CDR3. V trimming: 7 bases; J trimming: 0 bases; junction bases outside the gene matches: 0. CDR1 SGHRS and CDR2 YFSETQ come from the germline V gene.

The chain uses TRBV19 and TRBJ2-1; TRBD2 matches at 8 bases. The V and J ends lost 4 bases and 6 bases, in that order; junction bases with no gene match: 11. Looked up from germline, CDR1 is LNHDA and CDR2 is SQIVND (reference sequence). This CDR3 has 16 amino acids. CDR3 sequence (DNA): TGTGCCAGTAGTACCCCCCCTAGCGGGCGAGTCAATGAGCAGTTCTTC. Translation: CASSTPPSGRVNEQFF.

This chain uses TRBV19 with TRBJ2-7, with 7 bases identical to TRBD2. The trim removed 5 bases at V and 2 bases at J, leaving 9 bases unmatched. The germline gives CDR1 LNHDA, CDR2 SQIVND (reference sequence). This CDR3 region has 15 residues. The CDR3 DNA sequence: TGTGCCAGTAGTCTCGCGGGGGACGCAACCTACGAGCAGTACTTC. Amino acids: CASSLAGDATYEQYF.

The chain has TRBV7-8 and TRBJ1-5; unclear D gene. The germline CDR1 and CDR2 sequences are SGHVS and FQNEAQ. V lost 3 bases and J lost 4, with 13 bases in between. CDR3 length: 15 residues. The CDR3 DNA sequence: TGTGCCAGCAGCTTGCAGTGGTCAGCGAATCAGCCCCAGCATTTT. Translating it yields CASSLQWSANQPQHF.

The chain recombines TRBV7-2 with TRBJ2-3; D is unresolved. Germline CDR1 SGHTA, CDR2 FQGNSA. The CDR3 contains 12 residues. The V and J ends lost 5 bases and 6 bases respectively, with 9 bases between them. The CDR3 spells CASSPHLDTQYF. The DNA for the CDR3 is TGTGCCAGCAGCCCCCATCTGGATACGCAGTATTTT.

The V call is TRBV5-1, the J call TRBJ2-7; D call uncertain. Germline-derived CDR1 and CDR2 are SGHRS and YFSETQ. The CDR3 sequence is 13 residues long. V lost 6 bases to trimming and J lost 0 bases, with 10 bases between them. CDR3 in DNA: TGCGCCAGCAATAAGGTACCCTCCTACGAGCAGTACTTC. Translating gives CASNKVPSYEQYF.

This clone turned up a few times. V and J are TRBV6-5 and TRBJ1-2, with D uncertain. This CDR3 has 15 amino acids. V lost 0 bases and J lost 7, with 15 bases in between. The germline V gene encodes CDR1 MNHEY and CDR2 SVGAGI. CDR3 in amino acids: CASSYSPEGPFGYTF. The CDR3 DNA reads as TGTGCCAGCAGTTACTCTCCCGAGGGCCCATTTGGCTACACCTTC.

To note about this clone: Sequence at one end of the junction differs from germline and may be a read error. V usage is TRBV19 and J usage is TRBJ1-2; D is ambiguous. CDR3 length equals 15 residues. In germline, CDR1 is LNHDA, CDR2 SQIVND (reference sequence). For the CDR3, the DNA is TGTGCCAGTAGTCTAGACCCGGGCCTCCGGCGGGGCTACACCTTC. It is translated as CASSLDPGLRRGYTF.

The V gene is TRBV21-1, the J gene TRBJ1-5; TRBD1 is the table's D call and was not checked against the DNA. TRBV21-1 is an annotated pseudogene. The CDR3 extends over 14 amino acids. The CDR3 here is CASSIFRGDQPQHF. In DNA, the CDR3 is TGTGCCAGCAGCATTTTCAGGGGTGATCAGCCCCAGCATTTT.

This chain joins TRBV5-1 and TRBJ2-7; 10 bases are a match to TRBD2. With V trimmed by 2 bases and J by 2 bases, 4 bases remained unmatched. Germline loops: CDR1 SGHRS, CDR2 YFSETQ. This CDR3 contains 15 residues. The CDR3 coding sequence is TGCGCCAGCAGCTTTGGCCTAGCGGGAGCCTACGAGCAGTACTTC. Amino acid sequence: CASSFGLAGAYEQYF.

The V gene is TRBV2, the J gene TRBJ2-7; D gene ambiguous. V was clipped by 2 bases and J by 4 bases, with 9 bases between them. This CDR3 contains 13 residues. The germline gives CDR1 SNHLY, CDR2 FYNNEI. CDR3 sequence: CASSETGLYEQYF. The CDR3 region has the DNA TGTGCCAGCAGTGAAACTGGATTATACGAGCAGTACTTC.

The chain joins TRBV29-1 to TRBJ2-1; TRBD1 matches at 7 bases. CDR1 and CDR2 from the germline V gene are SQVTM and ANQGSEA. Unmatched junction bases numbered 3, after V lost 0 bases and J lost 4 bases. The CDR3 extends over 14 amino acids. The DNA for the CDR3 is TGCAGCGTTGAAGAGGGGACAGCTTACAATGAGCAGTTCTTC. This gives the protein CSVEEGTAYNEQFF.

The chain has TRBV2 and TRBJ1-5; a weak D match, TRBD1 (5 bases). The CDR3 sequence is 15 residues long. V lost 0 bases and J 4 bases, leaving 10 bases between the germline ends. Germline V gene lookup returns CDR1 SNHLY and CDR2 FYNNEI. The CDR3 spells CASSEALRGNQPQHF. CDR3 in DNA: TGTGCCAGCAGTGAAGCGCTTCGGGGGAATCAGCCCCAGCATTTT.

V usage is TRBV30 and J usage is TRBJ2-7; TRBD1 aligns across 11 bases. CDR1 and CDR2 (germline): GTSNPN, SVGIG (reference sequence). This CDR3 is built from 13 residues. With V trimmed by 7 bases and J by 3 bases, 5 bases remained unmatched. The DNA for the CDR3 is TGTGCCTTCGAGGGGACAGGGGGCTACGAGCAGTACTTC. Encoded protein: CAFEGTGGYEQYF.

This clone was counted between two and nine times. The chain carries TRBV7-9 and TRBJ1-2, with no clear D. The CDR3 spans 14 residues. V lost 1 base, J lost 0 bases, and 6 bases lay in between. The germline gives CDR1 SEHNR, CDR2 FQNEAQ (reference sequence). The CDR3 reads CASSLDLANYGYTF. The CDR3 DNA reads as TGTGCCAGCAGCTTAGATTTAGCTAACTATGGCTACACCTTC.

V gene TRBV18 combines with J gene TRBJ2-5; TRBD2 aligns across 9 bases. V lost 4 bases and J lost 3; bases outside the gene matches: 6. Germline V CDR1 and CDR2: KGHSH, LQKENI. The CDR3 consists of 15 residues. Here the CDR3 DNA reads TGTGCCAGCTCACTGCCGGGACTAGCAAAAGAGACCCAGTACTTC. Protein: CASSLPGLAKETQYF.

The J gene is TRBJ2-1, the V gene TRBV14, with TRBD2 matching over 8 bases. Trimming took 4 bases from V and 10 from J; bases not matched to a gene: 6. Germline-derived CDR1 and CDR2 are SGHDN and FVKESK. This CDR3 is built from 13 residues. The DNA for the CDR3 is TGTGCCAGCAGCCTTGGACTAGCAGGAGAGCAGTTCTTC. It is translated as CASSLGLAGEQFF.

The J gene is TRBJ1-5, the V gene TRBV5-3; 8 nucleotides match TRBD1. TRBV5-3 qualifies as an ORF whose function is uncertain. This CDR3 region has 22 residues. Trimming took 4 bases from V and 2 from J; bases not matched to a gene: 26. The CDR3 region is CARSHEDRERGRSSSGNQPQHF. In DNA, the CDR3 is TGTGCCAGAAGCCACGAGGACAGGGAGAGGGGACGTAGTAGTTCGGGCAATCAGCCCCAGCATTTT.